This T cell receptor (beta chain) was recovered during a study of graft-versus-host responses after intestinal transplantation. In this sample, this clone is medium-sized. Its target is not known. The repertoire was sequenced with immunoSEQ multiplex PCR; TCRdb's copy has only in-frame clones and lacks some. The table includes some 96,000 clones, more than 85% detected once. This CDR3 comprises 14 residues. Between the trimmed V and J ends, which lost 0 bases and 1 base, there was a span of 7 bases. The germline CDR1 and CDR2 sequences are SGHRS and YFSETQ. This chain links TRBV5-1 with TRBJ1-1; D gene ambiguous. This specimen consisted of unstimulated CD4+ T cells sorted from spleen or lymph node cells, obtained before transplant. This receptor was taken from a human donor who was the organ donor for an intestinal transplant. CDR3 sequence: CASSLAGRNTEAFF. The CDR3 coding sequence is TGCGCCAGCAGCTTGGCCGGGAGGAACACTGAAGCTTTCTTT.